This T cell receptor (beta chain) came from a study of shared clonotypes between healthy human individuals. Original analysis: Filtering was not the same, since immunoSEQ gave junction-only sequences without quality scores. Produced via immunoSEQ multiplex PCR; TCRdb's table is partial and in-frame only. V and J calls and clone size come straight from that table; D and trimming were deduced from the DNA. The top ten hold approximately 1% of the sample, which has over a million clones, roughly 97% seen once. With V trimmed by 0 bases and J by 4 bases, 5 bases remained unmatched. The CDR3 has 17 amino acids. Donors included only healthy HIV-negative adults lacking recent acute infections or vaccinations. Donors, without exception, were Caucasian adults residing in Nashville, Tennessee. Naive CD4+ cells were CD45RA-selected; the remaining cells were memory.

The specimen sequenced was naive CD4+ T cells sorted from blood. Subset defined: CD45RA+ positively selected. The TCR comes from a man in his thirties or forties in good health. The genes are TRBV23-1 and TRBJ2-1, with 11 bases that match TRBD2. TRBV23-1 is identified as an open reading frame with a role that is uncertain. The CDR3 loop reads CASSQSYRTSGYNEQFF. CDR3 bases: TGCGCCAGCAGTCAATCGTATCGGACTAGCGGGTACAATGAGCAGTTCTTC.